The 5 T cell receptor beta chains below all came from one sample that was sequenced in a study of T cells in Graves' hyperthyroidism and ophthalmopathy. RNA transcripts yielded amplified TCR beta CDR3 regions. First-round RT-PCR targeting the TCR CDR3 was performed with the HTBI primer set. Using its own MiXCR run on the multiplex PCR reads, TCRdb lists one record per CDR3 protein. The sample records over 700,000 distinct CDR3 sequences, approximately 40% being singletons. The material sequenced was blood. These receptors were taken from a man younger than 35 with Graves' hyperthyroidism.

This clonotype occurred many times. The genes are TRBV29-1 and TRBJ2-7, with unresolved D. The CDR3 covers 12 residues. V lost 5 bases, J lost 5 bases, and 13 bases lay in between. Germline V CDR1 and CDR2: SQVTM, ANQGSEA. The CDR3 bases are TGCAGCGTTCGTGAAGGGCCCCACGAGCAGTACTTC. Translation: CSVREGPHEQYF.

This clonotype was detected ten times or more. V usage is TRBV29-1 and J usage is TRBJ1-5; 8 nucleotides agree with TRBD1. V shed 4 bases and J 4 bases; nucleotides not matched to a gene: 3. Germline CDR1 and CDR2: SQVTM and ANQGSEA. The length of the CDR3 is 13 residues. As DNA, the CDR3 is TGCAGCGTTGGACAGGGGACTAATCAGCCCCAGCATTTT. Its translation: CSVGQGTNQPQHF.

As concerns this clonotype: One end of the junction fails to match germline, which may point to a read error. V usage is TRBV15 and J usage is TRBJ1-2; TRBD1 aligns across 7 bases. The length of the CDR3 is 13 residues. Germline assignment: CDR1 LNHNV and CDR2 YYDKDF (reference sequence). CDR3 DNA sequence: TGTGCCACCAGCGTAGGGGGCGGCTATGGCTACAGCTTC. Translated, it gives CATSVGGGYGYSF.

This clonotype was seen a few times. V and J are TRBV7-2 and TRBJ1-6; 7 bases are a match to TRBD1. After removal of 5 bases from V and 4 bases from J, the junction contained 5 bases not matched to a gene. This CDR3 contains 15 residues. Germline V gives CDR1 SGHTA, CDR2 FQGNSA. The CDR3 loop reads CASSRGTEYNSPLHF. The CDR3 DNA reads TGTGCCAGCAGCCGAGGGACAGAGTATAATTCACCCCTCCACTTT.

This clonotype was observed a few times. V and J are TRBV11-3 and TRBJ1-2; D is unresolved. The CDR3 consists of 14 residues. Trimming removed 2 bases from V and 0 bases from J, with 7 bases in between. Germline CDR1 and CDR2: SGHNT and YENEEA. The CDR3 region has the DNA TGTGCCAGCAGCTTAAACCATGCTAACTATGGCTACACCTTC. Translating it yields CASSLNHANYGYTF.